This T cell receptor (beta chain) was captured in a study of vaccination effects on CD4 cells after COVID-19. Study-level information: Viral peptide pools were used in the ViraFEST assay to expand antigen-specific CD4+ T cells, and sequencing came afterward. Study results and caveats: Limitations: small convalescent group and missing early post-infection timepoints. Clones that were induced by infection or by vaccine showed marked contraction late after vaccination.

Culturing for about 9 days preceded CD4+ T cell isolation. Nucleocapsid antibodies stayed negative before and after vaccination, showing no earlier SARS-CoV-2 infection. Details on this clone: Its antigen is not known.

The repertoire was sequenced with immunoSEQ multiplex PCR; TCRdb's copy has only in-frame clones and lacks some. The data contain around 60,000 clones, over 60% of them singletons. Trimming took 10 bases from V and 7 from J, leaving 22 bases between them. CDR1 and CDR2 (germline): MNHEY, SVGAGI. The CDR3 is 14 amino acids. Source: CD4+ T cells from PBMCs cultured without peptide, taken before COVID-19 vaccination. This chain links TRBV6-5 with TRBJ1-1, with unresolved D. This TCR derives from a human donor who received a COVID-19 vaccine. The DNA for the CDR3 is TGTGCCATCTCAACTGACACCATCCGGGGTGAAGCTTTCTTT. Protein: CAISTDTIRGEAFF.